The T cell receptor beta chain described here comes from a study of radiotherapy plus CTLA-4 blockade in lung cancer. Generated by immunoSEQ multiplex PCR, the TCRdb table keeps only in-frame clones and is missing some. In the table there are around 86,000 clones, roughly four fifths of which are singletons. The source was peripheral blood, collected from a patient treated with radiotherapy plus ipilimumab. The TCR originated in a human donor with non-small cell lung cancer who had stable disease on radiotherapy plus ipilimumab.

CDR3 in DNA: TGTGCCAGCAGCGTAGTTGGCACCTCCTACGAGCAGTACTTC. It yields the protein CASSVVGTSYEQYF. The chain has TRBV9 and TRBJ2-7; unclear D gene. The CDR3 extends over 14 amino acids. Germline CDR1 reads SGDLS; CDR2 reads YYNGEE. With 0 bases removed from V and 0 bases from J, the gap between germline ends came to 7 bases. Looking up the rest from reference TRBV9 and TRBJ2-7 gives the full variable domain: DSGVTQTPKHLITATGQRVTLRCSPRSGDLSVYWYQQSLDQGLQFLIQYYNGEERAKGNILERFSAQQFPDLHSELNLSSLELGDSALYFCASSVVGTSYEQYFGPGTRLTVT.